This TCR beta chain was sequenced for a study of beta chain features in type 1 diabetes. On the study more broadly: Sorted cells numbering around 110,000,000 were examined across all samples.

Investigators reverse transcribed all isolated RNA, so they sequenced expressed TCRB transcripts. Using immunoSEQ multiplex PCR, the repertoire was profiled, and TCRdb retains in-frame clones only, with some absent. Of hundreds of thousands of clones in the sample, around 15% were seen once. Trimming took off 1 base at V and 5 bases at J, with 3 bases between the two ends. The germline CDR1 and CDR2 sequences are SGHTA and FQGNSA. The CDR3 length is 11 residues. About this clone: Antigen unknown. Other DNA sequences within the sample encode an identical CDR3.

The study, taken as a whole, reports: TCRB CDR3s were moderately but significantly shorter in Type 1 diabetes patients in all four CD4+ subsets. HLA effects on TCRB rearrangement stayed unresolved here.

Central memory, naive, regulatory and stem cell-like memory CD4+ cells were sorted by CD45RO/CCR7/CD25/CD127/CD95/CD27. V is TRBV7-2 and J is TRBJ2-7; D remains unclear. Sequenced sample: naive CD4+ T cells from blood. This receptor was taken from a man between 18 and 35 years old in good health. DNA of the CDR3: TGTGCCAGCAGCTTAGATCACGAGCAGTACTTC. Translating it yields CASSLDHEQYF. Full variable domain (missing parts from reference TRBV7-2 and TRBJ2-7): GAGVSQSPSNKVTEKGKDVELRCDPISGHTALYWYRQSLGQGLEFLIYFQGNSAPDKSGLPSDRFSAERTGGSVSTLTIQRTQQEDSAVYLCASSLDHEQYFGPGTRLTVT.